These 29 T cell receptor beta chains share one sample of origin, sequenced in a study of shared clonotypes between healthy human individuals. Some clones are missing from TCRdb's copy, which holds only in-frame ones; the method was immunoSEQ multiplex PCR. Altogether about 710,000 clones are present, about 80% being singletons, with the ten largest covering around 1.7%. The sequenced material came from memory CD4+ T cells sorted from blood. Subset noted: CD45RA-negative fraction. The receptors stem from a woman younger than 45 in good health.

The chain links TRBV19 to TRBJ2-1, with TRBD2 identical over 14 bases. The CDR3 runs 17 residues. V trimming: 4 bases; J trimming: 2 bases; junction bases outside the gene matches: 4. In germline, CDR1 is LNHDA, CDR2 SQIVND (reference sequence). CDR3 in DNA: TGTGCCAGTAGTAGGGGACTAGCGGGAGTAGCCTACAATGAGCAGTTCTTC. The encoded protein is CASSRGLAGVAYNEQFF.

This chain connects TRBV6-4 to TRBJ2-2; the D is unclear. In germline, CDR1 is MRHNA, CDR2 SNTAGT. With 5 bases removed from V and 4 bases from J, the gap between germline ends came to 8 bases. CDR3 length: 13 amino acids. CDR3 in DNA: TGTGCCAGCAGTCAATCGGTCACCGGGGAGCTGTTTTTT. Amino acids: CASSQSVTGELFF.

This clone was seen a few times. This chain uses TRBV10-3 with TRBJ2-7; 9 bases agree with TRBD1. Germline V CDR1 and CDR2: ENHRY, SYGVKD. V was pared by 10 bases and J by 5 bases, with 12 bases of the junction left unmatched. The CDR3 is 14 residues long. This CDR3 is CATERGDRVDEQYF. CDR3 DNA sequence: TGTGCCACCGAGAGGGGGGACAGGGTTGACGAGCAGTACTTC.

In this sample, this clone turned up once. V usage is TRBV11-3 and J usage is TRBJ1-1; the D gene is possibly TRBD1 (5 bases). V lost 4 bases and J lost 2, with 14 bases in between. This CDR3 contains 15 residues. Germline V gives CDR1 SGHNT, CDR2 YENEEA. The CDR3 coding sequence is TGTGCCAGCAGCTCCGACGGACAAGTCAACACTGAAGCTTTCTTT. The encoded protein is CASSSDGQVNTEAFF.

The chain joins TRBV6-5 to TRBJ1-2; 7 bases match TRBD1. CDR1 and CDR2 (germline): MNHEY, SVGAGI. V was pared by 7 bases and J by 6 bases, with 14 bases of the junction left unmatched. The CDR3 has 15 residues. CDR3 sequence reads: CASMSLVDRADGYTF. The CDR3 DNA is TGTGCCAGCATGTCGTTGGTTGACAGGGCGGATGGCTACACCTTC.

This clone appeared many times. As DNA, the CDR3 is TGTGCCAGCAGCCTAATAGGGACAGATACGCAGTATTTT. Encoded protein: CASSLIGTDTQYF. The chain employs TRBV5-4 and TRBJ2-3; no reliable D call. The CDR3 is 13 amino acids. V lost 4 bases and J 3 bases, leaving 9 bases between the germline ends. Germline CDR1 SGHNT, CDR2 YYREEE (reference sequence).

The chain employs TRBV27 and TRBJ2-1, with 12 bases that match TRBD2. V lost 6 bases, J lost 9 bases, and 27 bases stayed unmatched. Looked up from germline, CDR1 is MNHEY and CDR2 is SMNVEV (reference sequence). This CDR3 is 21 amino acids long. The CDR3 here is CASRTPSPPASGRALQSEQFF. The CDR3 nucleotides read TGTGCCAGCAGAACGCCTTCCCCCCCGGCTAGCGGGAGGGCCTTACAGAGTGAGCAGTTCTTC.

V gene TRBV28 combines with J gene TRBJ1-2; 8 bases map to TRBD1. The germline V gene has CDR1 MDHEN and CDR2 SYDVKM. CDR3 length equals 16 residues. V dropped 6 bases and J dropped 6; count of bases not matched to a gene: 15. As DNA, the CDR3 is TGTGCCAGCAGCCTTGGGGGCAGGGGGCCTACTGATGGCTACACCTTC. This sequence encodes CASSLGGRGPTDGYTF.

The chain employs TRBV7-8 and TRBJ2-7; 7 bases line up with TRBD1. The CDR3 extends over 16 amino acids. CDR1 SGHVS and CDR2 FQNEAQ come from the germline V gene. V gave up 5 bases and J gave up 3 bases; unmatched junction bases: 13. CDR3 protein: CASSPTLRDRHYEQYF. In nucleotides, the CDR3 is TGTGCCAGCAGCCCGACCCTCCGGGACAGACACTACGAGCAGTACTTC.

V gene TRBV21-1 combines with J gene TRBJ1-5; the DNA was not used to check the table's D call, TRBD1. TRBV21-1 is a pseudogene locus. The CDR3 length is 14 residues. The CDR3 bases are TGTGCCAGCTTCCGGCCAGGGCAACATCAGCCCCAGCATTTT. Translated, it gives CASFRPGQHQPQHF.

Note on this clone: A much more abundant neighbour one base away suggests this may be a read error. The chain carries TRBV10-2 and TRBJ2-7; 11 nucleotides agree with TRBD2. The germline V gene encodes CDR1 WSHSY and CDR2 SAAADI. The ends lost 0 bases at V and 3 bases at J; junction bases unmatched: 1. This CDR3 region has 15 residues. The CDR3 sequence is CASSESGTSGYEQYF. The CDR3 region has the DNA TGCGCCAGCAGTGAGTCGGGGACTAGCGGCTACGAGCAGTACTTC.

This CDR3 reads CASSYGTWEEQFF. The CDR3, as DNA: TGCGCCAGCAGCTATGGGACGTGGGAGGAGCAGTTCTTC. This chain connects TRBV5-1 to TRBJ2-1; perhaps D is TRBD1 or TRBD2 (5 bases each). This CDR3 has 13 residues. Trimming pared 3 bases from V and 10 bases from J, leaving 14 bases between. Germline V gives CDR1 SGHRS, CDR2 YFSETQ.

This sequence joins TRBV6-5 and TRBJ1-2; possibly TRBD1 for D (5 bases). CDR1 and CDR2 from the germline V gene are MNHEY and SVGAGI. The V end was cut by 0 bases, the J end by 5 bases, with 10 bases between. This CDR3 is built from 14 residues. This chain's CDR3 is CASSYSAGGYGYTF. DNA for the CDR3: TGTGCCAGCAGTTACTCGGCGGGGGGGTATGGCTACACCTTC.

The CDR3 DNA reads TGTGCCAGCAGTCCTAGCGGGATGAACACCGGGGAGCTGTTTTTT. This gives the protein CASSPSGMNTGELFF. The chain joins TRBV27 to TRBJ2-2; 9 nucleotides align to TRBD2. This CDR3 region has 15 residues. In germline, CDR1 is MNHEY, CDR2 SMNVEV (reference sequence). V trimming: 5 bases; J trimming: 1 base; junction bases outside the gene matches: 2.

This clone was observed at least ten times. V is TRBV2 and J is TRBJ2-1, with 12 bases identical to TRBD2. The CDR3 runs to 16 residues. Unmatched junction bases numbered 9, after V lost 8 bases and J lost 4 bases. Germline CDR1 and CDR2: SNHLY and FYNNEI. In DNA, the CDR3 is TGTGCCAGCGGGAGACTAGCGGGAGTTCCATACAATGAGCAGTTCTTC. Translation gives CASGRLAGVPYNEQFF.

The V and J genes are TRBV28 and TRBJ1-2; D unclear. V gave up 3 bases and J gave up 8 bases, with 16 bases separating them. CDR1 and CDR2 from the germline V gene are MDHEN and SYDVKM. The CDR3 sequence is 14 residues long. The CDR3 loop reads CASSFSGSSSGYTF. The CDR3 nucleotides are TGTGCCAGCAGTTTCTCGGGGTCTTCGAGCGGCTACACCTTC.

The V gene is TRBV7-9, the J gene TRBJ1-1; perhaps TRBD1 as D (5 bases). The V and J ends lost 3 bases and 1 base respectively, with 15 bases between them. Germline loops: CDR1 SEHNR, CDR2 FQNEAQ (reference sequence). The CDR3 consists of 16 residues. The CDR3 loop is CASSFFTGPANTEAFF. The CDR3 DNA is TGTGCCAGCAGCTTCTTTACGGGACCGGCGAACACTGAAGCTTTCTTT.

The J gene is TRBJ2-7, the V gene TRBV29-1, with D possibly being TRBD1 (6 bases). The germline CDR1 and CDR2 sequences are SQVTM and ANQGSEA. The length of the CDR3 is 14 residues. V gave up 4 bases and J gave up 2 bases, with 15 bases separating them. The CDR3 region is CSVVVRGEPYEQYF. DNA of the CDR3: TGCAGCGTTGTGGTCAGGGGTGAACCCTACGAGCAGTACTTC.

The rearrangement joins TRBV7-2 to TRBJ1-2; D perhaps matches TRBD1 (5 bases). CDR3 length: 14 amino acids. The germline V gene has CDR1 SGHTA and CDR2 FQGNSA. V was pared by 3 bases and J by 3 bases, with 11 bases between. The CDR3 region has the DNA TGTGCCAGCAGCTTTCAGGGTTTCGACTATGGCTACACCTTC. Protein sequence: CASSFQGFDYGYTF. The full variable domain, in which reference TRBV7-2 and TRBJ1-2 provide the parts outside the CDR3, is GAGVSQSPSNKVTEKGKDVELRCDPISGHTALYWYRQSLGQGLEFLIYFQGNSAPDKSGLPSDRFSAERTGGSVSTLTIQRTQQEDSAVYLCASSFQGFDYGYTFGSGTRLTVV.

This chain connects TRBV19 to TRBJ1-5; no definite D call. With 3 bases removed from V and 0 bases from J, the gap between germline ends came to 9 bases. There are 15 residues in the CDR3. CDR1 and CDR2 from the germline V gene are LNHDA and SQIVND (reference sequence). CDR3 loop: CASSMGPISNQPQHF. The CDR3 DNA reads as TGTGCCAGTAGTATGGGTCCGATTAGCAATCAGCCCCAGCATTTT.

This chain joins TRBV10-1 and TRBJ2-2; D remains unclear. The CDR3 is made up of 14 amino acids. V shed 6 bases and J shed 6 bases, with 14 bases lying between them. Germline V lookup: CDR1 WNHNN, CDR2 SYGVQD (reference sequence). CDR3 protein: CASSPVPGAGELFF. The CDR3 DNA reads as TGCGCCAGCAGCCCCGTTCCGGGTGCCGGGGAGCTGTTTTTT.

CDR3 sequence (DNA): TGCGCCAGCAGCCAATCGGGACATATCTCTGGAAACACCATATATTTT. Amino acids: CASSQSGHISGNTIYF. The chain uses TRBV4-1 and TRBJ1-3; TRBD1 is a possible D gene (6 bases). CDR3 length: 16 residues. Germline CDR1 MGHRA, CDR2 YSYEKL. The V end was cut by 2 bases, the J end by 0 bases, with 11 bases between.

J is TRBJ2-1 and V is TRBV6-1; 12 nucleotides align to TRBD1. This CDR3 has 15 residues. Germline V gene lookup returns CDR1 MNHNS and CDR2 SASEGT. V shed 2 bases, J shed 9 bases, and the junction held 5 bases outside the gene matches. This CDR3 reads CASSELGQGATEQFF. In DNA form, the CDR3 reads TGTGCCAGCAGTGAACTGGGACAGGGGGCAACTGAGCAGTTCTTC.

The V and J genes are TRBV2 and TRBJ1-1, with 7 bases matching TRBD1. The germline gives CDR1 SNHLY, CDR2 FYNNEI. V shed 9 bases and J 5 bases; nucleotides not matched to a gene: 9. This CDR3 has 13 residues. CDR3 nucleotides: TGTGCCAGTATGGGACAGTGGGGGACTGAAGCTTTCTTT. Amino acid sequence: CASMGQWGTEAFF.

The chain joins TRBV7-9 to TRBJ2-1; possibly TRBD1 or TRBD2 for D (5 bases each). This CDR3 spans 18 amino acids. The ends were cut back, 1 base at V and 9 bases at J, with 25 bases in the middle. Germline CDR1 and CDR2: SEHNR and FQNEAQ (reference sequence). The chain's CDR3 is CASSLVPRVRGNDGEQFF. The CDR3 DNA sequence: TGTGCCAGCAGCTTAGTGCCCCGTGTGAGGGGAAATGACGGTGAGCAGTTCTTC.

The gene calls are TRBV29-1 and TRBJ2-3; TRBD1 agrees at 10 bases. CDR3 size: 17 residues. Germline V lookup: CDR1 SQVTM, CDR2 ANQGSEA. Trimming took 0 bases from V and 2 from J; bases not matched to a gene: 8. In DNA form, the CDR3 reads TGCAGCGTTGAAGAACCTCCGGGACAGGGGAACACAGATACGCAGTATTTT. Translation gives CSVEEPPGQGNTDTQYF.

This clone was seen only once. V and J are TRBV27 and TRBJ2-3; D ambiguous. This CDR3 is built from 12 residues. CDR1 and CDR2 (germline): MNHEY, SMNVEV (reference sequence). Trimming shortened V by 6 bases and J by 0 bases, and 4 bases separated the two germline ends. The CDR3 region is CASSESTDTQYF. As DNA, the CDR3 is TGTGCCAGCAGCGAAAGCACAGATACGCAGTATTTT.

This chain links TRBV6-5 with TRBJ2-1; D may be TRBD1 (6 bases). The CDR3 sequence is 15 residues long. V lost 2 bases and J 9 bases, leaving 17 bases between the germline ends. Germline-derived CDR1 and CDR2 are MNHEY and SVGAGI. DNA of the CDR3: TGTGCCAGCAGTTACCAATCGGGACACTCCGGTGAGCAGTTCTTC. This codes for CASSYQSGHSGEQFF.

The rearrangement joins TRBV5-1 to TRBJ2-2; a weak D match, TRBD2 (6 bases). Germline V gene lookup returns CDR1 SGHRS and CDR2 YFSETQ. V gave up 0 bases and J gave up 7 bases, with 13 bases separating them. This CDR3 comprises 15 residues. Here the CDR3 reads CASSLVLVGGGELFF. The CDR3 nucleotides are TGCGCCAGCAGCTTGGTTTTGGTCGGGGGCGGGGAGCTGTTTTTT. Complete variable domain (other parts from reference TRBV5-1 and TRBJ2-2): KAGVTQTPRYLIKTRGQQVTLSCSPISGHRSVSWYQQTPGQGLQFLFEYFSETQRNKGNFPGRFSGRQFSNSRSEMNVSTLELGDSALYLCASSLVLVGGGELFFGEGSRLTVL.